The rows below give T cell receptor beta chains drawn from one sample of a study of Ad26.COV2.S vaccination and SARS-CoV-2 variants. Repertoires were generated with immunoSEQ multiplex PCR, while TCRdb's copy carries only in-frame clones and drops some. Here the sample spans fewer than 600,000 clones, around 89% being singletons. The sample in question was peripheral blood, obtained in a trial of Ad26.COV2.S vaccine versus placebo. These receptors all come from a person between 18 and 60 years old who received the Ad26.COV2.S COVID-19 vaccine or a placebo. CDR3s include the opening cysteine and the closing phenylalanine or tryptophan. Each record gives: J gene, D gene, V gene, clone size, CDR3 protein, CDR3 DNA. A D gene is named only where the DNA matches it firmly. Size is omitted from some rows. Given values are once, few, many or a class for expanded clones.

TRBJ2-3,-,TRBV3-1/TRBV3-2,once,CASSQENTDTQYF,TGTGCCAGCAGCCAAGAAAACACAGATACGCAGTATTTT
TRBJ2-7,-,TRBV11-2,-,CASSLAGAHEQYF,TGTGCCAGCAGCTTAGCGGGAGCCCACGAGCAGTACTTC
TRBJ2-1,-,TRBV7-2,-,CASSLVRGSSNEQFF,TGTGCCAGCAGCTTAGTTCGGGGGAGCAGTAATGAGCAGTTCTTC
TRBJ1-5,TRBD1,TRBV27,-,CASSRWTGQGNQPQHF,TGTGCCAGCAGTAGGTGGACGGGACAGGGAAATCAGCCCCAGCATTTT
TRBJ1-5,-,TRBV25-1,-,CASRAGFQPQHF,TGTGCCAGCAGAGCAGGGTTTCAGCCCCAGCATTTT
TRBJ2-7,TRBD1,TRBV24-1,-,CATWTGGDEQYF,TGTGCCACCTGGACAGGGGGCGACGAGCAGTACTTC
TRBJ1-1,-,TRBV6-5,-,CASNEGGNTEAFF,TGTGCCAGCAACGAGGGGGGGAACACTGAAGCTTTCTTT
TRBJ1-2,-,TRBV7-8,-,CASSLGRGGYTF,TGTGCCAGCAGCTTAGGAAGGGGTGGCTACACCTTC
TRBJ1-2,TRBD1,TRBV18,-,CASSPGTGNGYTF,TGTGCCAGCTCGCCCGGGACAGGGAATGGCTACACCTTC
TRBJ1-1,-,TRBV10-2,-,CASRGGQVTEAFF,TGCGCCAGCCGGGGGGGGCAGGTCACTGAAGCTTTCTTT
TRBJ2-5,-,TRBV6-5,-,CASSYGHLQETQYF,TGTGCCAGCAGTTACGGGCATCTCCAAGAGACCCAGTACTTC